Listed below are T cell receptor beta chains from one sample, sequenced in a study of blood T cell repertoires in COVID-19. Assay used: immunoSEQ multiplex PCR; TCRdb lists only in-frame clones, some missing. This table holds hundreds of thousands of clones, 85% found once. The sample was peripheral blood. All receptors derive from a human donor in a cohort sampled during active COVID-19. CDR3s include the opening cysteine and the closing phenylalanine or tryptophan. D genes are given only for firm matches. Clone size is given for some rows only: seen once, a few or many times, or a class if the clone is expanded.

V: TRBV10-3
size: .
D: TRBD1
J: TRBJ2-7
CDR3: CASWAGTGTDEQYF
DNA: TGTGCCTCTTGGGCCGGGACAGGGACGGACGAGCAGTACTTC

V: TRBV6-5
size: .
D: .
J: TRBJ1-6
CDR3: CASSYVGEGSPLHF
DNA: TGTGCCAGCAGTTATGTTGGGGAGGGTTCACCCCTCCACTTT

V: TRBV4-3
size: .
D: TRBD2
J: TRBJ2-1
CDR3: CASSHSIGLAGNEQFF
DNA: TGCGCCAGCAGCCATTCTATCGGACTAGCGGGAAATGAGCAGTTCTTC

V: TRBV4-3
size: .
D: .
J: TRBJ2-7
CDR3: CASSQDPTGPYEQYF
DNA: TGCGCCAGCAGCCAAGATCCCACTGGTCCTTACGAGCAGTACTTC

V: TRBV12-3/TRBV12-4
size: .
D: .
J: TRBJ2-7
CDR3: CASRSWTNHEQYF
DNA: TGTGCCAGCAGATCCTGGACTAACCACGAGCAGTACTTC

V: TRBV5-1
size: .
D: TRBD1
J: TRBJ2-3
CDR3: CASSPHYGDRRDTQYF
DNA: TGCGCCAGCAGCCCCCACTACGGGGACAGGAGAGATACGCAGTATTTT

V: TRBV19
size: few
D: TRBD1
J: TRBJ2-1
CDR3: CASTPVRGRYNEQFF
DNA: TGTGCCAGTACCCCCGTTAGGGGGCGGTACAATGAGCAGTTCTTC

V: TRBV2
size: .
D: .
J: TRBJ2-1
CDR3: CASSDGPEQFF
DNA: TGTGCCAGCAGTGACGGTCCTGAGCAGTTCTTC

V: TRBV5-1
size: once
D: TRBD1
J: TRBJ2-1
CDR3: CASRTGTEIYNEQFF
DNA: TGCGCCAGCCGAACAGGGACAGAGATATACAATGAGCAGTTCTTC

V: TRBV3-1/TRBV3-2
size: .
D: .
J: TRBJ2-3
CDR3: CASSPGVGTQYF
DNA: TGTGCCAGCAGCCCAGGGGTAGGTACGCAGTATTTT

V: TRBV7-3
size: few
D: TRBD2
J: TRBJ2-1
CDR3: CASGSSGRGYNEQFF
DNA: TGTGCCAGCGGTAGTAGCGGGAGGGGGTACAATGAGCAGTTCTTC

V: TRBV28
size: .
D: .
J: TRBJ1-2
CDR3: CASYSWAVYGYTF
DNA: TGTGCCAGCTATAGTTGGGCAGTCTATGGCTACACCTTC

V: TRBV2
size: .
D: TRBD1
J: TRBJ2-5
CDR3: CASSSYGTGGKETQYF
DNA: TGTGCCAGCAGTTCTTACGGGACAGGGGGAAAAGAGACCCAGTACTTC

V: TRBV28
size: .
D: TRBD1
J: TRBJ1-5
CDR3: CASSSVGQGYDQPQHF
DNA: TGTGCCAGCAGTAGTGTGGGACAGGGGTATGATCAGCCCCAGCATTTT

V: TRBV12-5
size: once
D: .
J: TRBJ1-3
CDR3: CASGLGQPGGNTIYF
DNA: TGTGCTAGTGGTTTGGGACAGCCGGGCGGAAACACCATATATTTT

V: TRBV13
size: .
D: .
J: TRBJ2-5
CDR3: CASSSAGYQETQYF
DNA: TGTGCCAGCAGCTCCGCCGGGTACCAAGAGACCCAGTACTTC

V: TRBV2
size: .
D: TRBD2
J: TRBJ2-3
CDR3: CAINLAGGSDTQYF
DNA: TGTGCCATAAACCTAGCGGGGGGCTCAGATACGCAGTATTTT

V: TRBV25-1
size: .
D: .
J: TRBJ1-1
CDR3: CASSAATRNTEAFF
DNA: TGTGCCAGCAGTGCTGCGACTCGGAACACTGAAGCTTTCTTT

V: TRBV5-5
size: few
D: TRBD1
J: TRBJ1-1
CDR3: CASSLTGQLRFPEAFF
DNA: TGTGCCAGCAGCTTGACGGGACAGCTACGATTCCCTGAAGCTTTCTTT

V: TRBV18
size: .
D: .
J: TRBJ2-1
CDR3: CASSPPSGNDEQFF
DNA: TGTGCCAGCTCACCCCCGTCCGGGAACGATGAGCAGTTCTTC

V: TRBV10-2
size: .
D: TRBD1
J: TRBJ1-2
CDR3: CASSGTGGVGYGYTF
DNA: TGCGCCAGCAGCGGGACAGGGGGCGTGGGCTATGGCTACACCTTC

V: TRBV28
size: .
D: TRBD2
J: TRBJ2-2
CDR3: CASRASGRPRGGELFF
DNA: TGTGCCAGCCGGGCTAGCGGGAGGCCCAGGGGCGGGGAGCTGTTTTTT

V: TRBV7-8
size: few
D: .
J: TRBJ2-2
CDR3: CASSLQGSSYTGELFF
DNA: TGTGCCAGCAGCTTACAGGGGAGTAGTTACACCGGGGAGCTGTTTTTT

V: TRBV27
size: .
D: TRBD2
J: TRBJ2-3
CDR3: CASSRLAGITDTQYF
DNA: TGTGCCAGCTCTCGTCTAGCGGGAATCACAGATACGCAGTATTTT

V: TRBV7-3
size: once
D: .
J: TRBJ1-1
CDR3: CASSPGGNTEAFF
DNA: TGTGCCAGCAGCCCCGGGGGGAACACTGAAGCTTTCTTT

V: TRBV6-5
size: .
D: TRBD2
J: TRBJ2-5
CDR3: CASRRAGEVVTQYF
DNA: TGTGCCAGCAGGAGGGCGGGAGAGGTGGTGACCCAGTACTTC

V: TRBV19
size: .
D: TRBD1
J: TRBJ1-1
CDR3: CAAKDRGTEAFF
DNA: TGTGCCGCAAAGGACAGGGGGACTGAAGCTTTCTTT

V: TRBV5-1
size: .
D: .
J: TRBJ1-3
CDR3: CASSLAGSSGNTIYF
DNA: TGCGCCAGCAGCTTGGCTGGGAGCTCTGGAAACACCATATATTTT

V: TRBV10-1
size: .
D: TRBD2
J: TRBJ2-2
CDR3: CASSGGSWTGELFF
DNA: TGCGCCAGCAGTGGCGGGAGTTGGACCGGGGAGCTGTTTTTT

V: TRBV2
size: .
D: .
J: TRBJ2-3
CDR3: CASRPTTDTQYF
DNA: TGTGCCAGCAGACCTACCACAGATACGCAGTATTTT

V: TRBV28
size: .
D: TRBD1
J: TRBJ2-1
CDR3: CASRTGGLYNEQFF
DNA: TGTGCCAGCAGGACAGGGGGCTTGTACAATGAGCAGTTCTTC

V: TRBV18
size: .
D: TRBD2
J: TRBJ2-1
CDR3: CASSPNLGLAQSSYNEQFF
DNA: TGTGCCAGCTCACCGAACCTCGGACTAGCGCAGAGCTCCTACAATGAGCAGTTCTTC

V: TRBV9
size: .
D: TRBD1
J: TRBJ2-2
CDR3: CASSGQGMINTGELFF
DNA: TGTGCCAGCAGTGGACAGGGGATGATAAACACCGGGGAGCTGTTTTTT

V: TRBV12-3/TRBV12-4
size: .
D: .
J: TRBJ1-5
CDR3: CASRRQNQPQHF
DNA: TGTGCCAGCAGAAGACAGAATCAGCCCCAGCATTTT

V: TRBV9
size: .
D: TRBD2
J: TRBJ2-1
CDR3: CASSITGTSSYNEQFF
DNA: TGTGCCAGCAGCATAACCGGGACTAGCTCCTACAATGAGCAGTTCTTC

V: TRBV15
size: .
D: TRBD2
J: TRBJ2-1
CDR3: CATKAGGVYNEQFF
DNA: TGTGCCACCAAAGCGGGAGGGGTATACAATGAGCAGTTCTTC

V: TRBV5-1
size: .
D: TRBD2
J: TRBJ2-7
CDR3: CASSVGLAGLYEQYF
DNA: TGCGCCAGCAGCGTAGGACTAGCGGGGCTTTACGAGCAGTACTTC

V: TRBV27
size: .
D: TRBD2
J: TRBJ2-3
CDR3: CASKPLASGNPTDTQYF
DNA: TGTGCCAGCAAACCGTTAGCCAGCGGGAACCCCACAGATACGCAGTATTTT

V: TRBV12-5
size: .
D: .
J: TRBJ1-5
CDR3: CASGFELSNQPQHF
DNA: TGTGCTAGTGGTTTCGAGCTTAGCAATCAGCCCCAGCATTTT

V: TRBV13
size: .
D: TRBD1
J: TRBJ2-7
CDR3: CASSSGQGNYEQYF
DNA: TGTGCCAGCAGCTCGGGACAGGGAAACTACGAGCAGTACTTC

V: TRBV19
size: .
D: .
J: TRBJ2-2
CDR3: CASSPMGGPETGELFF
DNA: TGTGCCAGTAGCCCAATGGGCGGGCCCGAAACCGGGGAGCTGTTTTTT

V: TRBV5-8
size: once
D: .
J: TRBJ1-4
CDR3: CASSLLAVTNEKLFF
DNA: TGTGCCAGCAGCTTGCTGGCCGTAACTAATGAAAAACTGTTTTTT

V: TRBV7-2
size: .
D: .
J: TRBJ1-2
CDR3: CASSPLAGPSYGYTF
DNA: TGTGCCAGCAGCCCGTTGGCAGGGCCGTCATATGGCTACACCTTC

V: TRBV18
size: .
D: TRBD2
J: TRBJ2-3
CDR3: CASSKTSGGGPDTQYF
DNA: TGTGCCAGCTCAAAGACTAGCGGAGGGGGGCCAGATACGCAGTATTTT

V: TRBV7-8
size: once
D: .
J: TRBJ2-3
CDR3: CASSLQGFTDTQYF
DNA: TGTGCCAGCAGCTTACAGGGGTTTACAGATACGCAGTATTTT

V: TRBV7-2
size: .
D: .
J: TRBJ2-7
CDR3: CASSTEFGRREQYF
DNA: TGTGCCAGCAGCACGGAGTTCGGTCGTCGCGAGCAGTACTTC

V: TRBV3-1/TRBV3-2
size: .
D: .
J: TRBJ2-7
CDR3: CASSQDWLRGEQYF
DNA: TGTGCCAGCAGCCAAGATTGGCTACGCGGCGAGCAGTACTTC

V: TRBV7-9
size: .
D: .
J: TRBJ2-1
CDR3: CASSLGGRGLGNEQFF
DNA: TGTGCCAGCAGCTTAGGAGGGAGGGGGTTGGGGAATGAGCAGTTCTTC

V: TRBV5-1
size: .
D: TRBD2
J: TRBJ2-1
CDR3: CASSPGGGSNEQFF
DNA: TGCGCCAGCAGCCCGGGAGGAGGGTCCAATGAGCAGTTCTTC

V: TRBV4-1
size: .
D: .
J: TRBJ1-2
CDR3: CASSQASGGSFGGYTF
DNA: TGCGCCAGCAGCCAAGCCTCGGGGGGTTCCTTCGGTGGCTACACCTTC

V: TRBV29-1
size: .
D: TRBD2
J: TRBJ2-2
CDR3: CSVSGLAAANTGELFF
DNA: TGCAGCGTATCGGGACTAGCGGCCGCGAACACCGGGGAGCTGTTTTTT

V: TRBV6-6
size: .
D: TRBD1
J: TRBJ1-2
CDR3: CASSYSGQGALGGYTF
DNA: TGTGCCAGCAGTTACTCCGGACAGGGGGCCTTAGGTGGCTACACCTTC

V: TRBV28
size: few
D: .
J: TRBJ2-7
CDR3: CASTTPGTNYEQYF
DNA: TGTGCCAGCACAACTCCCGGGACAAACTACGAGCAGTACTTC

V: TRBV5-4
size: .
D: TRBD1
J: TRBJ2-3
CDR3: CASSGTGGDTQYF
DNA: TGTGCCAGCAGCGGGACAGGGGGCGATACGCAGTATTTT

V: TRBV18
size: .
D: TRBD1
J: TRBJ1-1
CDR3: CASSPLFPGGAAFF
DNA: TGTGCCAGCTCACCACTATTTCCAGGGGGCGCGGCTTTCTTT

V: TRBV2
size: .
D: .
J: TRBJ2-7
CDR3: CASSEALSYEQYF
DNA: TGTGCCAGCAGTGAAGCTCTCTCCTACGAGCAGTACTTC

V: TRBV19
size: .
D: .
J: TRBJ1-2
CDR3: CASTIPRGVYGYTF
DNA: TGTGCCAGTACCATCCCACGGGGGGTGTATGGCTACACCTTC

V: TRBV9
size: .
D: TRBD2
J: TRBJ2-2
CDR3: CASSVANLAGVGGGELFF
DNA: TGTGCCAGCAGCGTAGCCAATCTAGCGGGAGTGGGAGGAGGGGAGCTGTTTTTT

V: TRBV19
size: .
D: .
J: TRBJ1-2
CDR3: CASSPSFGNYGYTF
DNA: TGTGCCAGTAGTCCGAGTTTCGGGAACTATGGCTACACCTTC